This T cell receptor beta chain is from a study of beta chain features in type 1 diabetes. Study-level findings and limits: Shorter TCRB CDR3s, moderately but significantly so, marked every one of the four CD4+ subsets in Type 1 diabetes patients.

Every isolated RNA sample was fully reverse transcribed, so sequencing captured expressed TCRB transcripts. Using immunoSEQ multiplex PCR, the repertoire was profiled, and TCRdb retains in-frame clones only, with some absent. The sample holds around 650,000 clones, around 12% seen once. This clone was picked up a small number of times. Its antigen is undetermined. This CDR3 region has 13 residues. Germline V gene lookup returns CDR1 MDHEN and CDR2 SYDVKM. Trimming pared 4 bases from V and 3 bases from J, leaving 10 bases between. Sequenced sample: naive CD4+ T cells from blood. This TCR was sampled from a man aged 25-45 years with type 1 diabetes. The chain recombines TRBV28 with TRBJ2-7, with no clear D. CDR3 bases: TGTGCCAGCAGTTCGCCCGAGTTCTACGAGCAGTACTTC. Amino acid sequence: CASSSPEFYEQYF.